The following is a T cell receptor beta chain sequence with its context. What it recognizes is unknown. The data were taken from a study of OX40 agonist ivuxolimab in advanced cancers. Study summary: Ivuxolimab, which patients received intravenously every 2 weeks, was dosed at 0.01 to 10 mg/kg. There were three patients with partial responses, one having hepatocellular carcinoma and two cutaneous melanoma.

Study conclusions and caveats: Circulating CD4+ and CD8+ T cells showed clonal expansion by week 6 at 0.1 to 3.0 mg/kg.

This CDR3 region has 15 residues. Trimming took 8 bases from V and 7 from J; bases not matched to a gene: 15. Germline-derived CDR1 and CDR2 are LNHDA and SQIVND (reference sequence). The assay was immunoSEQ multiplex PCR, and TCRdb's table has in-frame clones only and misses some. The table has approximately 88,000 clones, about 88% seen once. Blood specimens came from baseline, cycle 4 day 1, and cycle 7 day 1. The input for sequencing was CD4+ or CD8+ T cells sorted from blood, taken in a trial of the OX40 agonist ivuxolimab. The receptor was isolated from an adult with an advanced solid tumor such as melanoma, head and neck, liver or kidney cancer. V usage is TRBV19 and J usage is TRBJ2-5; 8 bases are shared with TRBD2. CDR3 coding DNA: TGTGCCAGTGCACCAGGGCCTAGCGGGCAGGCGACCCAGTACTTC. It is translated as CASAPGPSGQATQYF.